These 16 T cell receptor beta chains originate from one sample sequenced in a study of cytomegalovirus exposure and HLA in healthy donors. The method was immunoSEQ multiplex PCR; TCRdb's version includes in-frame clones alone and lacks a portion of them. The sample holds more than 250,000 clones, around 90% seen once. The sequencing sample was made of PBMCs. These receptors originate from a woman aged 30 to 39 in good health and CMV-seropositive.

The CDR3 DNA sequence: TGTGCCAGCAGTGACCACGGGACAGGGGGCTACAATGAGCAGTTCTTC. Translating it yields CASSDHGTGGYNEQFF. The chain combines TRBV6-4 with TRBJ2-1, with TRBD1 matching over 11 bases. This CDR3 is built from 16 residues. Trimming removed 2 bases from V and 3 bases from J; junction bases left unmatched: 3. Germline lookup yields CDR1 MRHNA and CDR2 SNTAGT.

This chain joins TRBV27 and TRBJ2-7; D not certain. V gave up 8 bases and J gave up 0 bases, with 11 bases separating them. The CDR3 extends over 13 amino acids. Per germline, CDR1 MNHEY and CDR2 SMNVEV (reference sequence). The CDR3, as DNA: TGTGCCAGCCGGCCGGAGCCCTCCTACGAGCAGTACTTC. Amino acids: CASRPEPSYEQYF.

This clone came up once. This chain connects TRBV30 to TRBJ1-2; D remains unclear. V lost 1 base and J 5 bases, leaving 8 bases between the germline ends. This CDR3 contains 12 residues. Looked up from germline, CDR1 is GTSNPN and CDR2 is SVGIG (reference sequence). CDR3 region: CAWSAGLYGYTF. Written as DNA, the CDR3 is TGTGCCTGGAGTGCCGGACTTTATGGCTACACCTTC.

This rearrangement joins TRBV5-1 to TRBJ1-1, with TRBD1 matching over 7 bases. CDR3 length: 15 amino acids. V trimming: 6 bases; J trimming: 0 bases; junction bases outside the gene matches: 8. In germline, CDR1 is SGHRS, CDR2 YFSETQ. CDR3 sequence (DNA): TGCGCCAGCACCTCTCGACAGGGATTGAACACTGAAGCTTTCTTT. The encoded protein is CASTSRQGLNTEAFF.

In its sample, this clone was seen once. The rearrangement links TRBV2 to TRBJ1-5; no reliable D call. CDR3 length equals 15 residues. Trimming removed 4 bases from V and 1 base from J, with 11 bases in between. Germline CDR1 SNHLY, CDR2 FYNNEI. The chain's CDR3 is CASSGFGASNQPQHF. CDR3 coding DNA: TGTGCCAGCAGTGGGTTCGGCGCAAGCAATCAGCCCCAGCATTTT.

The chain employs TRBV18 and TRBJ2-1; 10 positions match TRBD1. The CDR3 has 14 residues. Germline CDR1 and CDR2: KGHSH and LQKENI. V shed 1 base, J shed 7 bases, and the junction held 1 base outside the gene matches. In DNA, the CDR3 is TGTGCCAGCTCACCACGGACAGGGGGGAATGAGCAGTTCTTC. Translated, it gives CASSPRTGGNEQFF.

The chain couples TRBV29-1 to TRBJ2-5, with 8 bases matching TRBD2. Trimming at V came to 3 bases and at J to 4 bases, leaving 4 bases not matched to a gene. Germline V gives CDR1 SQVTM, CDR2 ANQGSEA. The CDR3 is made up of 13 amino acids. The CDR3: CSVEMGLGETQYF. The CDR3 region has the DNA TGCAGCGTTGAGATGGGACTAGGAGAGACCCAGTACTTC. Looking up the rest from reference TRBV29-1 and TRBJ2-5 gives the full variable domain: SAVISQKPSRDICQRGTSLTIQCQVDSQVTMMFWYRQQPGQSLTLIATANQGSEATYESGFVIDKFPISRPNLTFSTLTVSNMSPEDSSIYLCSVEMGLGETQYFGPGTRLLVL.

The V gene is TRBV2, the J gene TRBJ2-2; TRBD1 is a possible D gene (5 bases). V was shortened by 7 bases and J by 5 bases, with 11 bases between the two germline ends. This CDR3 is 13 amino acids long. CDR1 and CDR2 (germline): SNHLY, FYNNEI. The DNA for the CDR3 is TGTGCCAGCATAAGGGGATCTACCGGGGAGCTGTTTTTT. Its protein product is CASIRGSTGELFF.

The J gene is TRBJ2-1, the V gene TRBV9, with 11 bases identical to TRBD1. CDR3 size: 15 residues. The V segment lost 3 bases and the J segment 6 bases; nucleotides outside the gene matches: 5. The germline gives CDR1 SGDLS, CDR2 YYNGEE. CDR3 nucleotide sequence: TGTGCCAGCAGCGGTTCCGGGACAGGGGGCAATGAGCAGTTCTTC. Protein product: CASSGSGTGGNEQFF.

V usage is TRBV5-4 and J usage is TRBJ1-1, with D hard to call. V gave up 4 bases and J gave up 1 base, with 11 bases separating them. CDR3 size: 14 residues. In germline, CDR1 is SGHNT, CDR2 YYREEE (reference sequence). CDR3 sequence: CASSPRVGNTEAFF. In nucleotides, the CDR3 is TGTGCCAGCAGCCCCCGGGTCGGGAACACTGAAGCTTTCTTT.

This clone showed up just a few times. The chain links TRBV19 to TRBJ1-2, with D uncertain. The CDR3 loop spans 14 amino acids. Germline CDR1 LNHDA, CDR2 SQIVND (reference sequence). Trimming removed 4 bases at V and 5 bases at J, with 14 bases between. Written as DNA, the CDR3 is TGTGCCAGTAGTAGGAGGGAATCTTTGTATGGCTACACCTTC. It specifies CASSRRESLYGYTF.

V gene TRBV18 combines with J gene TRBJ1-1, with no clear D. Trimming took off 3 bases at V and 1 base at J, with 9 bases between the two ends. The germline gives CDR1 KGHSH, CDR2 LQKENI. The CDR3 consists of 14 residues. The CDR3 sequence: CASSPSAKNTEAFF. CDR3 nucleotide sequence: TGTGCCAGCTCACCTTCGGCCAAGAACACTGAAGCTTTCTTT.

This clone was detected only a few times. The chain carries TRBV7-2 and TRBJ1-1; D gene uncertain. V dropped 3 bases and J dropped 4 bases, with 12 bases sitting between them. The CDR3 sequence is 14 residues long. Germline values: CDR1 SGHTA, CDR2 FQGNSA. For the CDR3, the DNA is TGTGCCAGCAGCTTCCTGGGGAGGTCCACTGAAGCTTTCTTT. Translated: CASSFLGRSTEAFF.

This clone came up a few times. This chain uses TRBV6-5 with TRBJ2-1; no reliable D call. The V end was cut by 0 bases, the J end by 6 bases, with 3 bases between. Per germline, CDR1 MNHEY and CDR2 SVGAGI. The length of the CDR3 is 12 residues. The CDR3 loop is CASSYSLNEQFF. DNA of the CDR3: TGTGCCAGCAGTTACTCTCTCAATGAGCAGTTCTTC.

This rearrangement joins TRBV4-3 to TRBJ2-3, with 15 bases fitting TRBD2. The ends lost 4 bases at V and 5 bases at J; junction bases unmatched: 10. CDR1 is LGHNA, CDR2 YSLEER, per germline. This CDR3 spans 18 amino acids. Written as DNA, the CDR3 is TGCGCCAGCAGCCGTGGGACTAGCGGGGGGACTTTCGTAGATACGCAGTATTTT. Translation gives CASSRGTSGGTFVDTQYF.

The gene calls are TRBV6-1 and TRBJ2-5; 9 bases agree with TRBD2. Trimming removed 5 bases from V and 1 base from J; junction bases left unmatched: 5. Germline loops: CDR1 MNHNS, CDR2 SASEGT. The CDR3 is 15 residues long. The DNA of the CDR3 is TGTGCCAGCAGTTCAAGCGGGGGGACCCAAGAGACCCAGTACTTC. The encoded protein is CASSSSGGTQETQYF.